Included here is one TCR beta chain sequence, with context. This record belongs to a study of blood T cell repertoires in COVID-19. This CDR3 contains 16 residues. CDR1 is MDHEN, CDR2 SYDVKM, per germline. The V gene lost 7 bases and the J gene lost 4 bases, with 22 bases spanning the gap. Measured with immunoSEQ multiplex PCR; TCRdb has only the in-frame clones, and not every one. The sample has about 140,000 clones, 86% seen once; the top ten hold approximately 8%. This clonotype was sampled from a woman aged 55-75 years with acute or convalescent COVID-19. This chain uses TRBV28 with TRBJ2-5, with D possibly matching TRBD1 (5 bases). Sequencing input: peripheral blood. The CDR3 loop reads CASIRSGQLGPETQYF. In nucleotides, the CDR3 is TGTGCCAGCATTAGGTCCGGACAATTAGGCCCAGAGACCCAGTACTTC.